This T cell receptor (beta chain) was captured by sequencing in a study of CD8+ T cells in alopecia areata. Study in general: Patients in the treated group were given tofacitinib by mouth, 5 to 10 mg twice a day. The protocol delivered tofacitinib for 6 to 18 months, then withdrew it for 6 months.

Peripheral blood, together with lesional scalp punch biopsies, was collected from alopecia areata patients. Separation by sorting yielded CD4+ and CD8+ T cells from PBMCs. Following extraction, RNA underwent reverse transcription to cDNA, which served as the sequencing template. Some clones are missing from TCRdb's copy, which holds only in-frame ones; the method was immunoSEQ multiplex PCR. The table includes about 170,000 clones, roughly 66% detected once. CDR3 length: 15 amino acids. The V gene end was trimmed by 3 bases and the J gene end by 2 bases; junction bases not matched to a gene: 3. Germline CDR1 is MGHRA and CDR2 is YSYEKL.

The specimen comprised CD8+ T cells sorted from blood, sampled at week 0. The chain couples TRBV4-1 to TRBJ2-2, with TRBD1 identical over 7 bases. This clonotype was obtained from a human donor with alopecia areata. The CDR3 loop reads CASSQGTANTGELFF. In DNA, the CDR3 is TGCGCCAGCAGCCAGGGGACAGCTAACACCGGGGAGCTGTTTTTT.